This TCR beta chain came from a study of blood T cell repertoires in COVID-19. Looking at the study overall: Some COVID-19 samples were acute and others convalescent; all came from the United States, Italy and Spain. From T cells, B-cell-depleted T cells, or PBMCs came the material, which was cDNA or gDNA.

The trim removed 0 bases at V and 2 bases at J, leaving 2 bases unmatched. CDR3 length: 16 residues. In germline, CDR1 is SGDLS, CDR2 YYNGEE. Note on this clone: Other nucleotide sequences in the sample specify the same CDR3.

Data came from immunoSEQ multiplex PCR; TCRdb stores just in-frame clones and leaves some out. The data contain some 80,000 clones, over 70% of them singletons. The sequencing sample was made of peripheral blood. The receptor was isolated from a man older than 75 with acute or convalescent COVID-19. The J gene is TRBJ1-4, the V gene TRBV9; the match to TRBD1 covers 9 bases. This CDR3 is CASSVDRGRTNEKLFF. DNA of the CDR3: TGTGCCAGCAGCGTAGACAGGGGGCGGACTAATGAAAAACTGTTTTTT.